This T cell receptor beta chain was retrieved from a study of blood T cell repertoires in COVID-19 (dated by TCRdb to the early 2020s). Turning to the overall study: Samples from collaborators originated in the United States, Italy and Spain and spanned both the acute and convalescent phases of COVID-19. The prospective study material was composed of cDNA or gDNA derived from T cells, B-cell-depleted T cells, or PBMCs. Deeply sampled blood TCRbeta repertoires from subjects exposed to, actively infected with, or recovered from COVID-19 were included in the dataset. The repertoires were released in a freely available public database meant as a resource for research on the immune response to SARS-CoV-2. Samples were obtained from the ongoing ImmuneRACE study (first 160 participants) and from 950 to 1,500 subjects provided by 6 global collaborators. The sample metadata nearly always contained a de-identified subject ID, COVID-19 status, age in years and sex. Where available, HLA class I and class II types were obtained from metadata supplied by the sample provider rather than from assay-based typing. Points the paper makes about the study in general: Clinical and demographic metadata were provided uncurated, with the amount varying by source and participant.

The germline V gene yields SGHTA for CDR1 and FQGNSA for CDR2. Cut back by 1 base and 4 bases, the V and J ends lie 11 bases apart. The CDR3 spans 15 residues, from the cysteine through the phenylalanine. Only the CDR3 portion is preserved as DNA: 45 bases, with reading frame beginning at the first base. Turning to this clone: The specificity of this receptor is unknown. No base quality values were provided; no much bigger clone lies one nucleotide off. At the DNA level, this CDR3 is encoded by other sequences in the same sample as well.

The collaborating institutions used their own protocols to collect whole blood in K2EDTA tubes. For TCRbeta analysis, collaborators shipped samples in one of three forms: frozen whole blood, isolated PBMCs, or DNA extracted from either of those sample types. The immunoSEQ Assay, a bias-controlled multiplex PCR, was used to amplify TCRbeta CDR3 regions from genomic DNA. As for the original processing: Within the assay, amplification of reference gene primers was used to estimate how many nucleated cells each sample contained. Sequence reads were collapsed and filtered to measure the absolute abundance of every unique TCRbeta CDR3 rearrangement. For each sample, productive Simpson clonality was calculated by taking the square root of Simpson's diversity index across productive rearrangements. Drawn from immuneACCESS, this table holds only the in-frame rearrangements with V and J called that TCRdb kept. Clones are partly lost; checked studies trace under half to an unresolved V gene and leave the rest unexplained. V and J calls and clone size come straight from that table; D and trimming were deduced from the DNA. This sample is represented by roughly 79,000 clones; over 80% of them were singletons. Over 4.5% of the sample goes to the ten largest clones.

The chain links TRBV7-2 with TRBJ1-5, and perhaps TRBD1 as D gene, on 5 matching bases. The source of this sequence is a man in his sixties with active or convalescent COVID-19. Sequenced: peripheral blood. The DNA sequence reads TGTGCCAGCAGCTTAGTAGGGCAGGGTAATCAGCCCCAGCATTTT. Its protein is CASSLVGQGNQPQHF.